Detailed here is one T cell receptor beta chain. The sample belongs to a study of blood T cell repertoires in COVID-19. Study-level background: Collection of acute and convalescent COVID-19 samples took place in the United States, Italy and Spain. In each case, the material was cDNA or gDNA derived from T cells, B-cell-depleted T cells, or PBMCs.

This CDR3 has 18 residues. Germline V gene data show CDR1 as LGHDT and CDR2 as YNNKEL (reference sequence). J was trimmed by 1 base and V by 2 bases; bases with no gene match: 10. Authors' methods: Reference gene primer amplification in the assay estimated nucleated cell counts. TCRdb's copy holds only in-frame clones and misses some; the assay was immunoSEQ multiplex PCR. V, J and clone size are those of that table, while D and trimming were read from the DNA. The sample includes approximately 210,000 clones, over 70% of them seen just once. V gene TRBV3-1 (or the pseudogene TRBV3-2) combines with J gene TRBJ2-5, with 10 bases lining up with TRBD2. The source material was peripheral blood. The receptor was isolated from a woman in her forties or fifties with acute or convalescent COVID-19. The CDR3 here is CASSQLAGASSPQETQYF. CDR3 coding DNA: TGTGCCAGCAGCCAACTAGCGGGAGCATCTTCTCCCCAAGAGACCCAGTACTTC.